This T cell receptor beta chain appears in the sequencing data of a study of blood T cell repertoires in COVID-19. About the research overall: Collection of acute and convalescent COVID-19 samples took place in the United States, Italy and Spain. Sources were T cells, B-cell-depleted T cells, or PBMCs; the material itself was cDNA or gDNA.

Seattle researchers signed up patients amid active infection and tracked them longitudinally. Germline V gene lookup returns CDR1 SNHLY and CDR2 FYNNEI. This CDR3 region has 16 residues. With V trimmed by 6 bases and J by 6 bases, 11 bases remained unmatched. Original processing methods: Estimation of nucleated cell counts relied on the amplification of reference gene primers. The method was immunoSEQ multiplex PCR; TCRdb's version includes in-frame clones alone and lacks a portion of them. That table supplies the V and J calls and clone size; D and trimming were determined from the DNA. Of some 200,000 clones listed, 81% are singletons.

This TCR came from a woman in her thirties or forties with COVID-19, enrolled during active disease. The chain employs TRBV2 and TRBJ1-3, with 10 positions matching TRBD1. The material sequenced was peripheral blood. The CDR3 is CASRSDRGQVVNTIYF. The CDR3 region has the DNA TGTGCCAGCAGGTCCGACAGGGGGCAGGTTGTAAACACCATATATTTT.